This TCR beta chain is from a study of identifying expanded T cells in peripheral blood. Study observations and caveats: Clone count variance between approximately two-week samples rose with total template count. Differentially abundant clones: around 1.2 between replicates, 16.4 at about 13 days, around 19 at four.

Here immunoSEQ multiplex PCR was the method, and the copy in TCRdb shows in-frame clones only, minus some. The data hold about 94,000 clones, with 70% to 90% observed a single time. Comment on this clone: Antigen: not known.

Collection occurred without any documented infections or immune events in donors. Trimming took 4 bases from V and 4 from J; bases not matched to a gene: 3. Germline values: CDR1 LGHNA, CDR2 YSLEER. The length of the CDR3 is 15 residues. This sequence originates from a person aged 18 to 75 in good health. The chain uses TRBV4-3 and TRBJ2-2, with 10 bases matching TRBD1. The sample comprised blood. CDR3 protein: CASSLGQGGTGELFF. CDR3 DNA: TGCGCCAGCAGCCTCGGACAGGGGGGCACCGGGGAGCTGTTTTTT.